The 9 T cell receptor beta chains below come from one sample, sequenced in a study of blood T cells in healthy people across ages. Next came a second PCR, run for about 7 to 12 cycles, which used a sample-barcoded 5' primer along with a J-beta primer mix. TCRdb ran MiXCR on the 5' RACE reads and lists one entry per CDR3 protein. The table has about 800,000 distinct CDR3 sequences, around 25% seen once; the top ten hold approximately 3.7%. The data also belong to a second study, concerning T cells of mothers and their children.

Material: blood. The origin of the receptors is a boy aged 10-17 years in good health.

The CDR3 region is CASSPAPNYEQYF. The CDR3 coding sequence is TGTGCCAGCTCACCCGCGCCGAACTACGAGCAGTACTTC. The V and J genes are TRBV18 and TRBJ2-7; D remains ambiguous. Germline V gene sequence: CDR1 KGHSH, CDR2 LQKENI. The CDR3 runs to 13 residues. V lost 3 bases to trimming and J lost 3 bases, with 9 bases between them.

The sample holds many counts of this clonotype. The chain combines TRBV7-9 with TRBJ2-5; maybe TRBD1 (6 bases). V was trimmed by 11 bases and J by 2 bases, leaving 21 bases between them. The CDR3 runs to 15 residues. CDR1 and CDR2 (germline): SEHNR, FQNEAQ (reference sequence). CDR3: CAGASDRTIQETQYF. DNA of the CDR3: TGTGCCGGAGCTTCGGACAGAACTATTCAAGAGACCCAGTACTTC. Supplemented by reference TRBV7-9 and TRBJ2-5, the full variable domain reads DTGVSQNPRHKITKRGQNVTFRCDPISEHNRLYWYRQTLGQGPEFLTYFQNEAQLEKSRLLSDRFSAERPKGSFSTLEIQRTEQGDSAMYLCAGASDRTIQETQYFGPGTRLLVL.

This clonotype has only a few counts. This rearrangement joins TRBV11-2 to TRBJ2-1, with TRBD2 identical over 9 bases. From germline, CDR1 is SGHAT and CDR2 FQNNGV. The CDR3 contains 15 residues. V gave up 5 bases and J gave up 8 bases; unmatched junction bases: 10. The CDR3 DNA reads as TGTGCCAGCAGCACCATTAGCGGGGGAATAGATGAGCAGTTCTTC. This encodes CASSTISGGIDEQFF.

The chain couples TRBV4-1 to TRBJ2-7, with TRBD2 identical over 7 bases. The CDR3 consists of 18 residues. The J segment lost 2 bases and the V segment lost 0 bases, leaving 13 bases of the junction unmatched. Germline V gene data show CDR1 as MGHRA and CDR2 as YSYEKL. The CDR3 DNA follows: TGCGCCAGCAGCCAAGATCCCCTCGGGACTACGGGGGCCTACGAGCAGTACTTC. It encodes CASSQDPLGTTGAYEQYF.

This sequence joins TRBV6-1 and TRBJ2-7; no clear D. Germline V gene lookup returns CDR1 MNHNS and CDR2 SASEGT. The CDR3 has 14 amino acids. With 6 bases removed from V and 3 bases from J, the gap between germline ends came to 15 bases. CDR3 region: CASRETEQYYEQYF. As DNA, the CDR3 is TGTGCCAGCAGAGAGACGGAACAATACTACGAGCAGTACTTC.

The chain employs TRBV20-1 and TRBJ2-3; D unclear. Trimming removed 3 bases at V and 5 bases at J, with 9 bases between. Germline values: CDR1 DFQATT, CDR2 SNEGSKA (reference sequence). This CDR3 comprises 12 residues. The CDR3 spells CSASPSGDTQYF. CDR3 sequence (DNA): TGCAGTGCTAGCCCCTCAGGAGATACGCAGTATTTT.

The V and J genes are TRBV28 and TRBJ2-7; D remains ambiguous. Germline CDR1 is MDHEN and CDR2 is SYDVKM. The CDR3 loop spans 11 amino acids. V lost 3 bases and J 8 bases, leaving 8 bases between the germline ends. CDR3 in amino acids: CASSFIGQQYF. The CDR3 coding sequence is TGTGCCAGCAGTTTCATTGGGCAGCAGTACTTC.

This clonotype was detected only a few times. This chain connects TRBV6-2 or TRBV6-3 to TRBJ2-5, with 9 nucleotides matching TRBD2. Trimming removed 10 bases from V and 5 bases from J; junction bases left unmatched: 14. CDR3 length equals 15 residues. Germline V lookup: CDR1 MNHEY, CDR2 SVGEGT. The CDR3 DNA reads TGTGCCACTTTTCCCGGGACTAGCACCGTTGAGACCCAGTACTTC. This sequence encodes CATFPGTSTVETQYF.

This clonotype appeared a few times. The V and J genes are TRBV3-1 and TRBJ2-6; D gene uncertain. Trimming left V 6 bases short and J 2 bases short, with 11 bases between. The CDR3 extends over 15 amino acids. Germline CDR1 and CDR2: LGHDT and YNNKEL (reference sequence). This CDR3 is CASRVTMAGANVLTF. For the CDR3, the DNA is TGTGCCAGCAGGGTAACTATGGCTGGGGCCAACGTCCTGACTTTC.